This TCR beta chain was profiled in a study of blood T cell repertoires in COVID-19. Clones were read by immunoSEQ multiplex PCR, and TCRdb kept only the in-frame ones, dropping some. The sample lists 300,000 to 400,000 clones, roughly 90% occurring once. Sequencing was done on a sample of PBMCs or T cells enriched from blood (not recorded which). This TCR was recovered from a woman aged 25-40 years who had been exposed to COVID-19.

As DNA, the CDR3 is TGCGCCAGCAGCCACTACGGACAGGGAGGGAATTCACCCCTCCACTTT. It specifies CASSHYGQGGNSPLHF. The gene calls are TRBV4-1 and TRBJ1-6; 8 bases are shared with TRBD1. The germline CDR1 and CDR2 sequences are MGHRA and YSYEKL. The CDR3 is made up of 16 amino acids. V shed 3 bases and J 7 bases; nucleotides not matched to a gene: 8.